Presented here are 2 T cell receptor beta chains from one specimen sequenced in a study of control samples from healthy donors and cancer patients. Here immunoSEQ multiplex PCR was the method, and the copy in TCRdb shows in-frame clones only, minus some. This sample has 75,000 to 90,000 clones, with about 84% found just once. The sample was blood. All receptors come from a woman in her forties in good health.

V usage is TRBV11-1 and J usage is TRBJ2-3; possible D gene TRBD2, 6 bases. CDR1 SGHAT and CDR2 FQDESV come from the germline V gene (reference sequence). V lost 9 bases and J 0 bases, leaving 16 bases between the germline ends. The CDR3 contains 15 residues. CDR3 in amino acids: CASGAGGLSTDTQYF. The CDR3 nucleotides read TGTGCCAGTGGGGCTGGGGGACTTAGCACAGATACGCAGTATTTT.

The rearrangement uses TRBV7-2 and TRBJ2-2; the match to TRBD2 covers 11 bases. The CDR3 sequence is 18 residues long. The V segment lost 5 bases and the J segment 2 bases; nucleotides outside the gene matches: 10. Germline V gives CDR1 SGHTA, CDR2 FQGNSA. The CDR3 DNA reads TGTGCCAGCAGCGGACGATTTAGCGGGGGGGCCAACACCGGGGAGCTGTTTTTT. Its translation is CASSGRFSGGANTGELFF.